A single sample gave rise to the 13 T cell receptor beta chains below, sequenced in a study of vaccination and CD4 T cells after COVID-19. Researchers used the Oncomine TCR Beta short-read assay to sequence DNA from cultured CD4+ T cells. Each CDR3 protein gets one entry after TCRdb re-called the PCR reads with MiXCR. The data hold about 14,000 distinct CDR3 sequences, with less than 30% observed a single time. The treatment: roughly 11-day PBMC culture with coronavirus spike peptide pools or control peptides (ViraFEST assay). Antigen specificity for these receptors is unknown. The input for sequencing was CD4+ T cells from blood, cultured in vitro, taken before SARS-CoV-2 vaccination. Receptors originate from a human donor who received a COVID-19 vaccine.

This rearrangement joins TRBV19 to TRBJ1-2; D is undetermined. V lost 10 bases, J lost 0 bases, and 21 bases lay in between. CDR1 is LNHDA and CDR2 is SQIVND in the germline V gene (reference sequence). This CDR3 has 16 amino acids. Here the CDR3 reads CATLGWFEFTNYGYTF. CDR3 bases: TGTGCCACCCTGGGGTGGTTCGAATTTACTAACTATGGCTACACCTTC.

V usage is TRBV2 and J usage is TRBJ2-1, with D tentatively TRBD2 (6 bases). The CDR3 runs to 15 residues. The germline V gene has CDR1 SNHLY and CDR2 FYNNEI. V gave up 8 bases and J gave up 5 bases, with 19 bases separating them. CDR3 protein: CASCLRRGGDNEQFF. The CDR3 nucleotides are TGTGCCAGCTGTCTTCGGAGGGGAGGAGACAATGAGCAGTTCTTC.

V and J are TRBV7-2 and TRBJ1-1; TRBD1 matches at 9 bases. The germline V gene encodes CDR1 SGHTA and CDR2 FQGNSA. Unmatched junction bases numbered 16, after V lost 5 bases and J lost 3 bases. The CDR3 covers 18 residues. CDR3 nucleotide sequence: TGTGCCAGCAGCCCAGCCGGGACAGGGTGGGAGGTGTACACTGAAGCTTTCTTT. As protein: CASSPAGTGWEVYTEAFF.

V usage is TRBV7-3 and J usage is TRBJ2-1; 9 positions match TRBD1. Germline-derived CDR1 and CDR2 are SGHTA and FQGTGA. The length of the CDR3 is 14 residues. Germline trimming cut 5 bases from V and 5 bases from J; bases unmatched to any gene: 4. The CDR3 sequence: CASSHTGGNNEQFF. The CDR3 DNA reads as TGTGCCAGCAGCCATACAGGGGGCAACAATGAGCAGTTCTTC.

This chain connects TRBV10-3 to TRBJ2-7, with 8 bases that match TRBD1. Trimming removed 1 base from V and 3 bases from J; junction bases left unmatched: 8. CDR3 length equals 16 residues. Germline loops: CDR1 ENHRY, CDR2 SYGVKD. This chain's CDR3 is CAISELGQVRNYEQYF. The DNA for the CDR3 is TGTGCCATCAGTGAGTTGGGACAGGTGCGCAACTACGAGCAGTACTTC.

This rearrangement joins TRBV5-4 to TRBJ2-1; the match to TRBD2 covers 9 bases. V dropped 3 bases and J dropped 4; count of bases not matched to a gene: 11. Germline V gene lookup returns CDR1 SGHNT and CDR2 YYREEE (reference sequence). The CDR3 is made up of 17 amino acids. Written as DNA, the CDR3 is TGTGCCAGCAGCTGGGCTGGCGGGGGGGCGAGGTACAATGAGCAGTTCTTC. Translation: CASSWAGGGARYNEQFF.

The chain has TRBV27 and TRBJ2-7; D not certain. Germline CDR1 reads MNHEY; CDR2 reads SMNVEV (reference sequence). This CDR3 spans 15 amino acids. Trimming took 8 bases from V and 2 from J, leaving 19 bases between them. The CDR3 reads CASRVQVDHPYEQYF. In DNA form, the CDR3 reads TGTGCCAGCCGTGTGCAGGTTGACCACCCCTACGAGCAGTACTTC.

In this sample, this clonotype turned up a few times. V gene TRBV20-1 combines with J gene TRBJ1-1, with D possibly TRBD1 on 5 matching bases. This CDR3 contains 13 residues. V was pared by 2 bases and J by 3 bases, with 10 bases between. Germline CDR1 and CDR2: DFQATT and SNEGSKA (reference sequence). DNA of the CDR3: TGCAGTGCTAGAAGGGGTGGTGACACTGAAGCTTTCTTT. Translation: CSARRGGDTEAFF.

The V call is TRBV11-1, the J call TRBJ2-7; TRBD2 aligns across 12 bases. This CDR3 region has 20 residues. The germline CDR1 and CDR2 sequences are SGHAT and FQDESV (reference sequence). The V and J ends lost 3 bases and 1 base, in that order; junction bases with no gene match: 16. In DNA, the CDR3 is TGTGCCAGCAGCTTGCCCAAGCTAGCGGGGGGGCCTCGCGGTTCCTACGAGCAGTACTTC. Translation: CASSLPKLAGGPRGSYEQYF.

V is TRBV5-1 and J is TRBJ2-1; TRBD1 might be the D (6 bases). V was cut by 4 bases and J by 5 bases, with 16 bases left in between. This CDR3 contains 15 residues. Germline V lookup: CDR1 SGHRS, CDR2 YFSETQ. The CDR3 coding sequence is TGCGCCAGCAGCCGGACCGGGACAAACAACAATGAGCAGTTCTTC. It specifies CASSRTGTNNNEQFF.

The chain is built from TRBV12-3 or TRBV12-4 and TRBJ2-5; D gene ambiguous. The CDR3 runs 13 residues. V was trimmed by 5 bases and J by 2 bases, leaving 9 bases between them. CDR3 sequence: CASSPRVQETQYF. For the CDR3, the DNA is TGTGCCAGCAGTCCTCGGGTGCAAGAGACCCAGTACTTC.

The chain employs TRBV7-6 and TRBJ2-3, with D possibly TRBD2 on 6 matching bases. CDR1 and CDR2 (germline): SGHVS, FNYEAQ. The CDR3 sequence is 15 residues long. The germline V and J ends were trimmed by 5 bases and 0 bases, with 12 bases remaining between them. CDR3 nucleotide sequence: TGTGCCAGCAGCCCCCGTGGGACTAGCACAGATACGCAGTATTTT. Protein product: CASSPRGTSTDTQYF. The full variable domain, rest sourced from reference TRBV7-6 and TRBJ2-3, is GAGVSQSPRYKVTKRGQDVALRCDPISGHVSLYWYRQALGQGPEFLTYFNYEAQQDKSGLPNDRFSAERPEGSISTLTIQRTEQRDSAMYRCASSPRGTSTDTQYFGPGTRLTVL.

The V gene is TRBV12-3 or TRBV12-4, the J gene TRBJ2-5; 8 bases line up with TRBD1. V shed 2 bases, J shed 9 bases, and the junction held 8 bases outside the gene matches. CDR3 size: 14 residues. The CDR3 spells CASSLYDRGGAQYF. CDR3 sequence (DNA): TGTGCCAGCAGTTTATATGACAGGGGTGGGGCCCAGTACTTC.